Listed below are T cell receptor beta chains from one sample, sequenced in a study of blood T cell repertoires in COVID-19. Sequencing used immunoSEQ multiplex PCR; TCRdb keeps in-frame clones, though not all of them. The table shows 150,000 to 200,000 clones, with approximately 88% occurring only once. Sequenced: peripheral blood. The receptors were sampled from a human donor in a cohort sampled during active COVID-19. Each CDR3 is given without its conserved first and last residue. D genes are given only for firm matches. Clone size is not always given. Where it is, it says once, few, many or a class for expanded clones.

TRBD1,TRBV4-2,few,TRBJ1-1,ASSQDLLTGGNTEAF
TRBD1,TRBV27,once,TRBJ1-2,ASRGTGSHYGYT
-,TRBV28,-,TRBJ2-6,ASSSGGFGRGGANVLT
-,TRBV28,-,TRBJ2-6,ASSLEGANVLT
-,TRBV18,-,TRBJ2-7,ASSPRGLAVLEQY
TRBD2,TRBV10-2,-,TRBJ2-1,ASTVAGGLDEQF
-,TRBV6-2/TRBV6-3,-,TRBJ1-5,ASSRGNRVGQPQH
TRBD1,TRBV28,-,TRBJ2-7,ASSLRRDRKYEQY
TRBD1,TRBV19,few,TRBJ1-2,ASSTRGQGYGYT
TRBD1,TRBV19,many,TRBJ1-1,ASSNRDRVGPGTAF
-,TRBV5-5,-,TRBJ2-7,ASSLVTAGQYEQY
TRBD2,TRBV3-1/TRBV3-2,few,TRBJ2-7,ASSHMGGGGRYEQY
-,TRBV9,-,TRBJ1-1,ASSVGEAAEAF
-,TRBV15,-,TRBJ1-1,ATTPEGQGMSTEAF
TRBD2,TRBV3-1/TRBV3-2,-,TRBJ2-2,ASSPASKYSGGPTGELF
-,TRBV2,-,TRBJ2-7,ASLSGSYEQY
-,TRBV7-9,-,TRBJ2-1,ASSFSVYEQF
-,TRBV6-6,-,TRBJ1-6,ASSQGGSYNSPLH
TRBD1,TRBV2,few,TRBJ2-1,ASSLGTGGTYNEQF
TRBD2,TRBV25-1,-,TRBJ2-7,ASSPTGGFEQY
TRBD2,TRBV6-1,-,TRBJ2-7,ASSERLAGGYEQY
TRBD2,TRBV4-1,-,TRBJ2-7,ASSLLAGGLEQY
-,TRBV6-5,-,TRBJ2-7,ASANPHEQY
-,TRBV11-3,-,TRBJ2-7,ASSLREYYEQY
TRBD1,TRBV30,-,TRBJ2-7,AWKTGQAYEQY
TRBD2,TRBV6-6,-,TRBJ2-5,ASTASGRAEGETQY
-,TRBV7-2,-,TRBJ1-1,ASSRLMNTEAF
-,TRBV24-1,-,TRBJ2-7,ATSEGKGLSPYEQY
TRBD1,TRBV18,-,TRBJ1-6,ASSPHKQGNSPLH
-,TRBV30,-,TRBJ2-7,AWSVVRPGEQY
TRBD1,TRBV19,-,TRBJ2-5,ASSITSRGRFGGRETQY
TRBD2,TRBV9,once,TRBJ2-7,ASSVGSGSYEQY
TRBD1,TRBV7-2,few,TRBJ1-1,ASSLGQDLILNTEAF
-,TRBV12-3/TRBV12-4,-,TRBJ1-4,ASSQGHSEKLF
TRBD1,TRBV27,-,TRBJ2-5,ASSRTGGGKVTQY
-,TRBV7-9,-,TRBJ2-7,ASSPDSSHEQY
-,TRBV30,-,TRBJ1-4,AYGGAFGKKLF
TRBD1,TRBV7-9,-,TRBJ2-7,ASSRDRDEQY
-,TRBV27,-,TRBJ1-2,ASSLAPGNLLT
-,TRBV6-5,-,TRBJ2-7,ASGGGYYEQY
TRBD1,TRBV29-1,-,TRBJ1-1,SVGGDRVGTEAF
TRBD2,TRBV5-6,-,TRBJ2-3,ASGRRLAGGIDTQY